This T cell receptor beta chain was recovered during a study of PD-1 blockade in classical Hodgkin lymphoma. Remarks on this clone: Its antigen is unknown.

Points from the study as a whole: With respect to the repertoire differences, their causes, possibly disease activity or prior therapy, remain undefined. For complete responders, baseline diversity was comparable to that of newly diagnosed patients. Reported baseline diversity: healthy donors highest, relapsed/refractory patients lowest.

The time point is: cycle 4 day 1 (C4D1), after five to seven weeks of nivolumab. After autologous stem cell transplantation all patients relapsed, and prior brentuximab vedotin exposure differed between cohorts. Produced via immunoSEQ multiplex PCR; TCRdb's table is partial and in-frame only. The sample yields 40,000 to 55,000 clones, roughly 80% seen once. The germline V gene has CDR1 ENHRY and CDR2 SYGVKD. The CDR3 totals 12 residues. V gave up 0 bases and J gave up 3 bases, with 1 base separating them. This sequence was found in a human donor with classical Hodgkin lymphoma. V and J are TRBV10-3 and TRBJ2-3; D is unclear. The specimen was peripheral blood mononuclear cells (PBMCs), collected before the fourth cycle of nivolumab. CDR3 region: CAISESTDTQYF. In DNA, the CDR3 is TGTGCCATCAGTGAGTCGACAGATACGCAGTATTTT.